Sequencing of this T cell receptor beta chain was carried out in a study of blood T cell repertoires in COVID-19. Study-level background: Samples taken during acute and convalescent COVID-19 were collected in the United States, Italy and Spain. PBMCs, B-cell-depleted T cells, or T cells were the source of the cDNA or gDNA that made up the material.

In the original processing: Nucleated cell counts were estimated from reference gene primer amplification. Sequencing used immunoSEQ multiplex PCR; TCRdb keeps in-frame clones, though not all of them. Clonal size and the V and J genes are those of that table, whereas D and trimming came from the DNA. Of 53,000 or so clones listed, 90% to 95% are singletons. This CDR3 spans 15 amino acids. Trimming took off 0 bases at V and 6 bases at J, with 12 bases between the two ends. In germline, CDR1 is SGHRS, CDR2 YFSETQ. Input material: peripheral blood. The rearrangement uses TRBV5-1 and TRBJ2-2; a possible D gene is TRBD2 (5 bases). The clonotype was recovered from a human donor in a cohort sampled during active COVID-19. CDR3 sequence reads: CASSLATGKAGELFF. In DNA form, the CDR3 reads TGCGCCAGCAGCTTGGCCACGGGAAAGGCCGGGGAGCTGTTTTTT. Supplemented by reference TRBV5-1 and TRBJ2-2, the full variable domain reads KAGVTQTPRYLIKTRGQQVTLSCSPISGHRSVSWYQQTPGQGLQFLFEYFSETQRNKGNFPGRFSGRQFSNSRSEMNVSTLELGDSALYLCASSLATGKAGELFFGEGSRLTVL.